This TCR beta chain was obtained from a study of T-cell memory formation after mild COVID-19. Each CDR3 protein gets one entry after TCRdb re-called the 5' RACE reads with MiXCR. The sample yields 170,000 or so distinct CDR3 sequences, around 30% seen once. This CDR3 region has 16 residues. CDR1 is MNHEY and CDR2 is SVGEGT in the germline V gene. The V gene lost 0 bases and the J gene lost 4 bases, with 10 bases spanning the gap. This sequence joins TRBV6-2 or TRBV6-3 and TRBJ2-6; D is perhaps TRBD1 (5 bases). The sequenced material came from PBMCs or a T cell subset sorted from them (not recorded which). This sequence was found in an adult woman who had mild COVID-19 (a few samples of this study predate the infection). Cell type and time point are not known. DNA for the CDR3: TGTGCCAGCAGTTACTCGATAGGGGTCGGGGCCAACGTCCTGACTTTC. Protein: CASSYSIGVGANVLTF.